This T cell receptor (beta chain) comes out of a study of identical twins. One entry per CDR3 protein results from TCRdb running MiXCR on the 5' RACE reads. The sample holds about 690,000 distinct CDR3 sequences, about 20% seen once. CDR1 MNHNS and CDR2 SASEGT come from the germline V gene. Trimming left V 5 bases short and J 5 bases short, with 13 bases between. This CDR3 contains 14 residues. This sample was also put to use in a study of T cells expressing NK-cell markers.

The V call is TRBV6-1, the J call TRBJ2-1, with D possibly TRBD2 on 5 matching bases. The sequence came from a woman between 18 and 30 years old in good health. The sequenced material came from PBMCs. The DNA of the CDR3 is TGTGCCAGCAGTCCCCGGGGTAGGAACAATGAGCAGTTCTTC. Residues: CASSPRGRNNEQFF.